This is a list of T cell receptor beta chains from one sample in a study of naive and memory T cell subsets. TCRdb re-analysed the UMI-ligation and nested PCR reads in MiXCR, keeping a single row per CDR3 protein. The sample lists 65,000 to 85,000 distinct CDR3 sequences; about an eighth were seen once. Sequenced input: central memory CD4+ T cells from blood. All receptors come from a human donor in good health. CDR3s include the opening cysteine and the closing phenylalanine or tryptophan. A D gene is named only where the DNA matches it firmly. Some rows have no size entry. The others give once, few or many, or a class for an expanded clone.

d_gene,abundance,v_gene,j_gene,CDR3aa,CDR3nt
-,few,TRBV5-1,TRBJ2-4,CASSFGTGAKNIQYF,TGCGCCAGCAGCTTTGGTACAGGGGCCAAAAACATTCAGTACTTC
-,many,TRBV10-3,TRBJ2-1,CAISEPWTGNEQFF,TGTGCCATCAGTGAGCCCTGGACCGGGAATGAGCAGTTCTTC
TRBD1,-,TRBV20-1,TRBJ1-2,CSARKPGQQYGYTF,TGCAGTGCTAGGAAACCGGGACAGCAGTATGGCTACACCTTC
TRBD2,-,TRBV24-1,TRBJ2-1,CATSDTSTASGTYNEQFF,TGTGCCACCAGTGATACGTCGACGGCTAGCGGAACCTACAATGAGCAGTTCTTC
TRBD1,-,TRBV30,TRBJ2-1,CAWSVLGGQGRNEQFF,TGTGCCTGGAGTGTACTAGGGGGACAGGGACGCAATGAGCAGTTCTTC
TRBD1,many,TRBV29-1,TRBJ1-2,CSVRQGAQGYTF,TGCAGCGTTCGACAGGGGGCGCAGGGCTACACCTTC
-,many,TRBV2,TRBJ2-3,CASSDTATAWVDTQYF,TGTGCCAGCAGTGACACCGCGACAGCCTGGGTAGATACGCAGTATTTT
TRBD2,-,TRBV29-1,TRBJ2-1,CSVDRSSGNYNEQFF,TGCAGCGTTGATCGGTCTAGCGGCAATTACAATGAGCAGTTCTTC
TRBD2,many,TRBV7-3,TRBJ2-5,CASRPGLADQETQYF,TGTGCCAGCAGACCAGGACTAGCTGACCAAGAGACCCAGTACTTC
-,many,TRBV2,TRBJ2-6,CASRSGVGANVLTF,TGTGCCAGCCGATCCGGTGTTGGGGCCAACGTCCTGACTTTC
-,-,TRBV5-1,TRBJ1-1,CASSDPGNTEAFF,TGCGCCAGCAGCGACCCAGGGAACACTGAAGCTTTCTTT
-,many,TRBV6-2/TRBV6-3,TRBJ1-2,CASSYGGEAAIYGYTF,TGTGCCAGCAGTTACGGAGGAGAGGCGGCCATCTATGGCTACACCTTC
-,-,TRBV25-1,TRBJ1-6,CASSISPGVGALHF,TGTGCCAGCAGTATCTCCCCCGGAGTCGGGGCCCTCCACTTT
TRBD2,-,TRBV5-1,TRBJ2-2,CASSPDSGIGTGELFF,TGCGCCAGCAGCCCCGACAGCGGGATAGGAACCGGGGAGCTGTTTTTT
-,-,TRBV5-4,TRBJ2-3,CASSPQDYQQVDTQYF,TGTGCCAGCAGCCCACAGGACTATCAACAGGTGGATACGCAGTATTTT
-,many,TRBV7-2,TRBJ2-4,CASSPPSTGGVGKNIQYF,TGTGCCAGCAGCCCCCCATCTACGGGGGGCGTCGGCAAAAACATTCAGTACTTC
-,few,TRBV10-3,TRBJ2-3,CAISLGGRTSTDTQYF,TGTGCCATCAGCCTAGGGGGGCGGACATCTACAGATACGCAGTATTTT
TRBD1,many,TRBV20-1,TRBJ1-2,CSATPDRKVGYGYTF,TGCAGTGCCACTCCGGACAGGAAGGTGGGCTATGGCTACACCTTC
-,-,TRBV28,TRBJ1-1,CASSPPRGTSEAFF,TGTGCCAGCAGTCCCCCCCGTGGGACCTCGGAAGCTTTCTTT
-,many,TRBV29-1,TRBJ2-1,CSASRELYNEQFF,TGCAGCGCGAGCAGAGAGCTTTACAATGAGCAGTTCTTC
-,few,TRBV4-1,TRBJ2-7,CASSHGSSYEQYF,TGCGCCAGCAGCCATGGCAGCTCCTACGAGCAGTACTTC
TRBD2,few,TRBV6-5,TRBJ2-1,CASSHGLAGVSEGSNEQFF,TGTGCCAGCAGTCACGGACTAGCGGGAGTATCTGAGGGGAGCAATGAGCAGTTCTTC
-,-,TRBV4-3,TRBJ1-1,CASSQDGAGSNTEAFF,TGCGCCAGCAGCCAAGACGGGGCGGGGTCGAACACTGAAGCTTTCTTT
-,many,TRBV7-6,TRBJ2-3,CASSLGRSTDTQYF,TGTGCCAGCAGCTTAGGCCGAAGCACAGATACGCAGTATTTT
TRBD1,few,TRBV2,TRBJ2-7,CASSSRDRGREYF,TGTGCCAGCAGTTCCCGGGACAGGGGTAGGGAGTACTTC
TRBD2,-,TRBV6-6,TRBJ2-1,CASNRAGGPHEQFF,TGTGCCAGCAATCGAGCGGGAGGGCCTCATGAGCAGTTCTTC
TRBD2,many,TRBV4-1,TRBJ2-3,CASSRRLAALDTQYF,TGCGCCAGCAGCCGAAGACTAGCGGCCCTGGATACGCAGTATTTT